Listed here are 17 T cell receptor beta chains from one sample, sequenced in a study of cytomegalovirus exposure and HLA in healthy donors (TCRdb year 2017). Library preparation employed the immunoSEQ multiplex PCR assay. For the multiplex PCR, a mixture combining 60 forward primers for TCR Vbeta segments and 13 reverse primers for TCR Jbeta segments was used. TCRdb obtained this table from immuneACCESS and retained in-frame rearrangements with V and J assigned. These tables miss some clones; where compared with another copy, unresolved V genes account for less than half of the shortfall, and the remainder is unexplained. A total of approximately 190,000 clones appear in this sample, 75% to 90% of them only once. The top ten hold about 2.4% of the sample. What was sequenced was PBMCs. These receptors were collected from a woman aged 45-65 years in good health and CMV-seropositive.

J is TRBJ2-3 and V is TRBV28; 8 bases match TRBD2. The trim removed 6 bases at V and 8 bases at J, leaving 10 bases unmatched. Germline CDR1 and CDR2: MDHEN and SYDVKM. This CDR3 has 14 residues. The CDR3 DNA follows: TGTGCCAGCAGAAAAGCGGGGGACGTCGCTACGCAGTATTTT. Encoded protein: CASRKAGDVATQYF.

The chain employs TRBV5-3 and TRBJ2-5; 11 positions agree with TRBD2. TRBV5-3 is treated as an ORF (open reading frame) with a function not yet certain. The CDR3 spans 20 residues. The J segment lost 0 bases and the V segment lost 4 bases, leaving 17 bases of the junction unmatched. CDR3 sequence: CARSTLVRRGLAVNQETQYF. The DNA of the CDR3 is TGTGCCAGAAGCACCCTTGTTCGCCGGGGACTAGCGGTGAACCAAGAGACCCAGTACTTC.

The chain combines TRBV6-5 with TRBJ2-1, with 7 bases that match TRBD1. The CDR3 extends over 15 amino acids. CDR1 is MNHEY and CDR2 is SVGAGI in the germline V gene. Trimming at V came to 6 bases and at J to 2 bases, leaving 7 bases not matched to a gene. CDR3 nucleotide sequence: TGTGCCAGCAGCCGAGGACAGGTAACCTACAATGAGCAGTTCTTC. Amino acid sequence: CASSRGQVTYNEQFF.

The chain carries TRBV7-2 and TRBJ1-2; D possibly corresponds to TRBD1 (5 bases). The CDR3 is 15 residues long. V was cut by 1 base and J by 6 bases, with 15 bases left in between. Germline CDR1 and CDR2: SGHTA and FQGNSA. The CDR3 sequence: CASSLGFQGWDGYTF. The CDR3 DNA reads as TGTGCCAGCAGCTTAGGTTTCCAGGGTTGGGATGGCTACACCTTC.

In its sample, this clone was seen once. The chain has TRBV6-1 and TRBJ1-5; D remains ambiguous. In germline, CDR1 is MNHNS, CDR2 SASEGT. V gave up 4 bases and J gave up 5 bases, with 21 bases separating them. The CDR3 is made up of 17 amino acids. The CDR3: CASSGVGSTGADQPQHF. For the CDR3, the DNA is TGTGCCAGCAGTGGGGTGGGCAGTACGGGAGCGGATCAGCCCCAGCATTTT.

The rearrangement joins TRBV7-9 to TRBJ2-7, with 14 bases aligning to TRBD2. Trimming at V came to 4 bases and at J to 0 bases, leaving 2 bases not matched to a gene. The CDR3 runs to 16 residues. The germline V gene has CDR1 SEHNR and CDR2 FQNEAQ (reference sequence). CDR3 sequence reads: CASSSGTSGSSYEQYF. The CDR3 nucleotides read TGTGCCAGCAGCTCCGGGACTAGCGGGAGCTCCTACGAGCAGTACTTC. Full variable domain (missing parts from reference TRBV7-9 and TRBJ2-7): DTGVSQNPRHKITKRGQNVTFRCDPISEHNRLYWYRQTLGQGPEFLTYFQNEAQLEKSRLLSDRFSAERPKGSFSTLEIQRTEQGDSAMYLCASSSGTSGSSYEQYFGPGTRLTVT.

This clone has a handful of counts. V gene TRBV7-2 combines with J gene TRBJ1-5; tentatively, D is TRBD1 (6 bases). The germline V gene has CDR1 SGHTA and CDR2 FQGNSA. The CDR3 sequence is 14 residues long. Trimming removed 5 bases from V and 0 bases from J, with 8 bases in between. CDR3: CASSTDSSNQPQHF. DNA of the CDR3: TGTGCCAGCAGCACGGACAGTAGCAATCAGCCCCAGCATTTT. The full variable domain, in which reference TRBV7-2 and TRBJ1-5 provide the parts outside the CDR3, is GAGVSQSPSNKVTEKGKDVELRCDPISGHTALYWYRQSLGQGLEFLIYFQGNSAPDKSGLPSDRFSAERTGGSVSTLTIQRTQQEDSAVYLCASSTDSSNQPQHFGDGTRLSIL.

In this sample, this clone turned up once. This sequence joins TRBV4-3 and TRBJ2-7, with 11 nucleotides matching TRBD2. The junction had 11 bases not matched to a gene; V was cut back by 4 bases and J by 0 bases. The CDR3 is 18 amino acids. The germline CDR1 and CDR2 sequences are LGHNA and YSLEER. The DNA of the CDR3 is TGCGCCAGCAGCCGCACTTGGGGGACTAGCGGCGACTCCTACGAGCAGTACTTC. Protein sequence: CASSRTWGTSGDSYEQYF.

The chain joins TRBV5-6 to TRBJ2-2; a possible D gene is TRBD1 (5 bases). Trimming cost V 1 base and J 6 bases, with 7 bases left between them. Germline CDR1 SGHDT, CDR2 YYEEEE. This CDR3 has 13 amino acids. CDR3 amino acids: CASSLSGPGELFF. For the CDR3, the DNA is TGTGCCAGCAGCTTGTCAGGGCCCGGGGAGCTGTTTTTT.

This clone was seen just once. This rearrangement joins TRBV4-1 to TRBJ1-6; 9 nucleotides match TRBD1. Germline V gene data show CDR1 as MGHRA and CDR2 as YSYEKL. The CDR3 runs to 16 residues. Trimming took 0 bases from V and 6 from J; bases not matched to a gene: 3. CDR3 in amino acids: CASSQDPGQGNSPLHF. The CDR3 coding sequence is TGCGCCAGCAGCCAAGACCCGGGACAGGGTAATTCACCCCTCCACTTT.

J is TRBJ1-5 and V is TRBV6-5, with D hard to call. The CDR3 is 12 amino acids. Trimming stripped 10 bases from V and 3 bases from J, with 10 bases between. Germline V gene lookup returns CDR1 MNHEY and CDR2 SVGAGI. CDR3 loop: CATVVPNQPQHF. DNA of the CDR3: TGTGCCACCGTCGTCCCCAATCAGCCCCAGCATTTT.

The J gene is TRBJ2-3, the V gene TRBV6-6; no clear D gene. The CDR3 covers 12 residues. V lost 6 bases and J 7 bases, leaving 11 bases between the germline ends. The germline V gene has CDR1 MNHNY and CDR2 SVGAGI (reference sequence). CDR3 in DNA: TGTGCCAGCAGCTTAGAATCGTATACGCAGTATTTT. Its protein product is CASSLESYTQYF.

The rearrangement uses TRBV28 and TRBJ1-1, with a tentative D call TRBD1 (5 bases). The CDR3 totals 14 residues. CDR1 and CDR2 from the germline V gene are MDHEN and SYDVKM. The germline V and J ends were trimmed by 4 bases and 5 bases, with 14 bases remaining between them. CDR3 nucleotides: TGTGCCAGCAGTTCGGGGGGGGGTCGGACTGAAGCTTTCTTT. This sequence encodes CASSSGGGRTEAFF.

V is TRBV7-2 and J is TRBJ1-6, with 9 bases fitting TRBD1. This CDR3 is built from 13 residues. The germline V gene has CDR1 SGHTA and CDR2 FQGNSA. Trimming cost V 8 bases and J 7 bases; bases outside gene matches: 3. The CDR3 bases are TGTGCCAGCCTAGGGACAGGGAATTCACCCCTCCACTTT. Its protein is CASLGTGNSPLHF.

The chain is built from TRBV7-2 and TRBJ1-1; D is unresolved. Germline CDR1 reads SGHTA; CDR2 reads FQGNSA. V lost 5 bases and J 0 bases, leaving 13 bases between the germline ends. The CDR3 loop spans 15 amino acids. The CDR3 nucleotides are TGTGCCAGCAGCCCCTTGAGGGCGGTGAACACTGAAGCTTTCTTT. It is translated as CASSPLRAVNTEAFF.

CDR3 in amino acids: CASSSRWLGAGNQPQHF. In nucleotides, the CDR3 is TGTGCCAGCAGTTCACGGTGGCTGGGGGCAGGCAATCAGCCCCAGCATTTT. The chain couples TRBV7-2 to TRBJ1-5; a weak D match, TRBD1 (6 bases). Germline CDR1 and CDR2: SGHTA and FQGNSA. The length of the CDR3 is 17 residues. The V and J ends lost 6 bases and 2 bases respectively, with 20 bases between them.

This chain joins TRBV25-1 and TRBJ1-6; no reliable D call. Per the germline V gene, CDR1 is MGHDK and CDR2 is SYGVNS. Deletions cut 2 bases from V and 8 bases from J, with 13 bases between. The CDR3 covers 15 residues. The DNA for the CDR3 is TGTGCCAGCAGTGAAGATGTCAGATACGATTCACCCCTCCACTTT. Its translation: CASSEDVRYDSPLHF.